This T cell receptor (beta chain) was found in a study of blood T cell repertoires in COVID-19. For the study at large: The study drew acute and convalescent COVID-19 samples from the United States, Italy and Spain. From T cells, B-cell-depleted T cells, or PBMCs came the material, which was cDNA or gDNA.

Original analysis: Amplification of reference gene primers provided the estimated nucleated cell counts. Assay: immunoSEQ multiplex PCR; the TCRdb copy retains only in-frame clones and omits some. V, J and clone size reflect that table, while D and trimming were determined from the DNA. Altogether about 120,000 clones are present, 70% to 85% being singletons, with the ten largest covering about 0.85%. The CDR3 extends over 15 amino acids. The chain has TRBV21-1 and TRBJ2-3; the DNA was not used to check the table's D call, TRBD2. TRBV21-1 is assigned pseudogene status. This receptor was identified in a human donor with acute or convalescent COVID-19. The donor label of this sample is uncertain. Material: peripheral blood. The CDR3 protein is CASSPKKSCTDTQYF. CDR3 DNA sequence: TGTGCCAGCAGTCCAAAGAAAAGCTGCACAGATACGCAGTATTTT.